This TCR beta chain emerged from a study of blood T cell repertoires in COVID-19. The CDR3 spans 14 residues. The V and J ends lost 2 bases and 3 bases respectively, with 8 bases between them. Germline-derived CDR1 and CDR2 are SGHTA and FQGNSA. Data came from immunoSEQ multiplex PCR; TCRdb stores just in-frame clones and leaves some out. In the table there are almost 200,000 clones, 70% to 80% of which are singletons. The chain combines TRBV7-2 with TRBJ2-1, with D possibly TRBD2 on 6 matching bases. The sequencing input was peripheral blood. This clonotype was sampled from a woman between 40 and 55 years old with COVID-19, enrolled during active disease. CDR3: CASSLLASYNEQFF. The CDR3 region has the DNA TGTGCCAGCAGCTTACTAGCGAGCTACAATGAGCAGTTCTTC.